The rows below give T cell receptor beta chains drawn from one sample of a study of blood T cell repertoires in COVID-19. TCRdb's copy holds only in-frame clones and misses some; the assay was immunoSEQ multiplex PCR. The repertoire holds approximately 54,000 clones, with 84% as singletons. Sequenced sample: peripheral blood. The origin of the receptors is a human donor in a cohort sampled during active COVID-19. The CDR3 runs from the conserved cysteine through the conserved F or W. The D gene is left open where the match is weak. The size entry is marked missing in some rows and otherwise reads once, few, many or a size class.

j_gene: TRBJ1-1
abundance: .
d_gene: TRBD1
v_gene: TRBV7-9
CDR3nt: TGTGCCAGCAGCACCGGACAGGTAGATGAAGCTTTCTTT
CDR3aa: CASSTGQVDEAFF

j_gene: TRBJ1-2
abundance: .
d_gene: .
v_gene: TRBV2
CDR3nt: TGTGCCAGCAGTGAACGTGGCGGCTACACCTTC
CDR3aa: CASSERGGYTF

j_gene: TRBJ1-2
abundance: .
d_gene: .
v_gene: TRBV15
CDR3nt: TGTGCCACCAGCGGAAACCCCGGGGGGAGGGCCTTCTATGGCTACACCTTC
CDR3aa: CATSGNPGGRAFYGYTF

j_gene: TRBJ1-5
abundance: .
d_gene: TRBD1
v_gene: TRBV15
CDR3nt: TGTGCCACCAGCAGGGATCCGGGACAGGGGGATCAGCCCCAGCATTTT
CDR3aa: CATSRDPGQGDQPQHF

j_gene: TRBJ1-1
abundance: .
d_gene: TRBD1
v_gene: TRBV7-2
CDR3nt: TGTGCCAGCAGCTTAGCGGACAGGGGGAACACTGAAGCTTTCTTT
CDR3aa: CASSLADRGNTEAFF

j_gene: TRBJ1-1
abundance: .
d_gene: TRBD1
v_gene: TRBV5-6
CDR3nt: TGTGCCAGCAGCTTGCAACAGGGGGCGAATCCCACCAAGGCTTTCTTT
CDR3aa: CASSLQQGANPTKAFF

j_gene: TRBJ2-1
abundance: .
d_gene: TRBD2
v_gene: TRBV11-1
CDR3nt: TGTGCCAGCAGCTTAGGATCGGGAGGGCCCAATGAGCAGTTCTTC
CDR3aa: CASSLGSGGPNEQFF

j_gene: TRBJ2-5
abundance: .
d_gene: .
v_gene: TRBV14
CDR3nt: TGTGCCAGCAGCCCCGGGACATCCCGGGAGACCCAGTACTTC
CDR3aa: CASSPGTSRETQYF

j_gene: TRBJ2-1
abundance: .
d_gene: TRBD2
v_gene: TRBV11-2
CDR3nt: TGTGCCAGCAGCTTAGCCGGGGGGACTAGCGGATACAATGAGCAGTTCTTC
CDR3aa: CASSLAGGTSGYNEQFF

j_gene: TRBJ2-2
abundance: .
d_gene: .
v_gene: TRBV4-2
CDR3nt: TGTGCCAGCAGCCAAGATCCAGGGGGGATAGGGGAGCTGTTTTTT
CDR3aa: CASSQDPGGIGELFF

j_gene: TRBJ2-1
abundance: .
d_gene: .
v_gene: TRBV29-1
CDR3nt: TGCAGCGTTTTGACTTTTAGCTCCTACAATGAGCAGTTCTTC
CDR3aa: CSVLTFSSYNEQFF

j_gene: TRBJ2-5
abundance: once
d_gene: TRBD1
v_gene: TRBV7-8
CDR3nt: TGTGCCAGCAGCTTATGGGACAGGGCCCAAGAGACCCAGTACTTC
CDR3aa: CASSLWDRAQETQYF

j_gene: TRBJ2-2
abundance: .
d_gene: .
v_gene: TRBV30
CDR3nt: TGTGCCTGGAGTTTGACAGGGGAGCTGTTTTTT
CDR3aa: CAWSLTGELFF

j_gene: TRBJ2-7
abundance: .
d_gene: .
v_gene: TRBV24-1
CDR3nt: TGTGCCACCAGAGAGGGCCCTCGGGACGAGCAGTACTTC
CDR3aa: CATREGPRDEQYF

j_gene: TRBJ2-2
abundance: .
d_gene: .
v_gene: TRBV7-2
CDR3nt: TGTGCCAGCAGCGTAAGAGGGGGAACCGGGGAGCTGTTTTTT
CDR3aa: CASSVRGGTGELFF

j_gene: TRBJ1-1
abundance: .
d_gene: .
v_gene: TRBV25-1
CDR3nt: TGTGCCAGCAGTGCCGGTAACACTGAAGCTTTCTTT
CDR3aa: CASSAGNTEAFF

j_gene: TRBJ1-2
abundance: .
d_gene: TRBD1
v_gene: TRBV6-5
CDR3nt: TGTGCCACCGCGACAGGGCATGGCTACACCTTC
CDR3aa: CATATGHGYTF

j_gene: TRBJ2-3
abundance: .
d_gene: .
v_gene: TRBV11-3
CDR3nt: TGTGCCAGCAGCTTAGTGGGCCTCAAGTCCACAGATACGCAGTATTTT
CDR3aa: CASSLVGLKSTDTQYF

j_gene: TRBJ1-6
abundance: .
d_gene: .
v_gene: TRBV7-8
CDR3nt: TGTGCCAGCAGCTTAGGAGGGGGAAATTCACCCCTCCACTTT
CDR3aa: CASSLGGGNSPLHF

j_gene: TRBJ1-5
abundance: .
d_gene: .
v_gene: TRBV20-1
CDR3nt: TGCAGTGCTATTGAGGGGGGAAGGATCAATCAGCCCCAGCATTTT
CDR3aa: CSAIEGGRINQPQHF

j_gene: TRBJ1-2
abundance: .
d_gene: .
v_gene: TRBV24-1
CDR3nt: TGTGCCACCAGTGAGTCCGGTTATGGCTACACCTTC
CDR3aa: CATSESGYGYTF

j_gene: TRBJ2-2
abundance: once
d_gene: .
v_gene: TRBV10-1
CDR3nt: TGCGCCAGCAGGACAGTCCCGGGGGAGCTGTTTTTT
CDR3aa: CASRTVPGELFF

j_gene: TRBJ2-1
abundance: .
d_gene: TRBD2
v_gene: TRBV28
CDR3nt: TGTGCCAGCAGTTTTCTAGCGGGAGTACGGTCGGACAATGAGCAGTTCTTC
CDR3aa: CASSFLAGVRSDNEQFF

j_gene: TRBJ1-6
abundance: once
d_gene: .
v_gene: TRBV11-2
CDR3nt: TGTGCCAGCAGCGAGGACAGTGCGCTGGATAATTCACCCCTCCACTTT
CDR3aa: CASSEDSALDNSPLHF

j_gene: TRBJ2-1
abundance: few
d_gene: TRBD2
v_gene: TRBV18
CDR3nt: TGTGCCAGCTCACCATTGGCGGGAGGAGGGGTCAATGAGCAGTTCTTC
CDR3aa: CASSPLAGGGVNEQFF

j_gene: TRBJ2-7
abundance: .
d_gene: TRBD2
v_gene: TRBV5-1
CDR3nt: TGCGCCAGCAGCTTCTCTAGCGGGAGTAACGAGCAGTACTTC
CDR3aa: CASSFSSGSNEQYF

j_gene: TRBJ1-2
abundance: few
d_gene: TRBD1
v_gene: TRBV2
CDR3nt: TGTGCCAGCACCGGGACAGGAACTGGCTACACCTTC
CDR3aa: CASTGTGTGYTF

j_gene: TRBJ2-7
abundance: once
d_gene: TRBD2
v_gene: TRBV18
CDR3nt: TGTGCCAGCTCAGCTACTCTAGCGGATGCCTACGAGCAGTACTTC
CDR3aa: CASSATLADAYEQYF

j_gene: TRBJ1-4
abundance: .
d_gene: TRBD1
v_gene: TRBV5-1
CDR3nt: TGCGCCAGCAGGCAACAGGGGGGAAATGAAAAACTGTTTTTT
CDR3aa: CASRQQGGNEKLFF

j_gene: TRBJ1-4
abundance: .
d_gene: TRBD1
v_gene: TRBV27
CDR3nt: TGTGCCAGCAGAGCTGCAGGGGGACTGTTTTTT
CDR3aa: CASRAAGGLFF

j_gene: TRBJ2-7
abundance: .
d_gene: TRBD1
v_gene: TRBV7-6
CDR3nt: TGTGCCAGCAGCTTAAGTACAGGGGCCTACGAGCAGTACTTC
CDR3aa: CASSLSTGAYEQYF

j_gene: TRBJ2-5
abundance: .
d_gene: .
v_gene: TRBV7-7
CDR3nt: TGTGCTAGCAGCTTCTCGGGAACAGAGACCCAGTACTTC
CDR3aa: CASSFSGTETQYF

j_gene: TRBJ2-1
abundance: .
d_gene: TRBD2
v_gene: TRBV10-2
CDR3nt: TGCGCCAGCAGCACTAGCGGGAGCTCGGGTGAGCAGTTCTTC
CDR3aa: CASSTSGSSGEQFF

j_gene: TRBJ2-6
abundance: .
d_gene: .
v_gene: TRBV2
CDR3nt: TGTGCCAGCATAGGCGGTCGGCACTCTGGGGCCAACGTCCTGACTTTC
CDR3aa: CASIGGRHSGANVLTF

j_gene: TRBJ1-1
abundance: .
d_gene: .
v_gene: TRBV27
CDR3nt: TGTGCCAGCAGCCTGGGCGGGGCTTGGAACACTGAAGCTTTCTTT
CDR3aa: CASSLGGAWNTEAFF

j_gene: TRBJ2-7
abundance: .
d_gene: .
v_gene: TRBV5-6
CDR3nt: TGTGCCAGCAGCTTGGCCAGGGGCCCCCTATACGAGCAGTACTTC
CDR3aa: CASSLARGPLYEQYF

j_gene: TRBJ2-7
abundance: .
d_gene: TRBD1
v_gene: TRBV5-5
CDR3nt: TGTGCCAGCAGAACCGGGACAGGCACCTACGAGCAGTACTTC
CDR3aa: CASRTGTGTYEQYF

j_gene: TRBJ2-5
abundance: .
d_gene: .
v_gene: TRBV12-3/TRBV12-4
CDR3nt: TGTGCCAGCAGGATGGGGGGGGCAGAGACCCAGTACTTC
CDR3aa: CASRMGGAETQYF

j_gene: TRBJ2-7
abundance: .
d_gene: TRBD1
v_gene: TRBV5-5
CDR3nt: TGTGCCAGCAGCTTTCGGCAGGGGGCCTACGAGCAGTACTTC
CDR3aa: CASSFRQGAYEQYF

j_gene: TRBJ2-1
abundance: .
d_gene: TRBD2
v_gene: TRBV19
CDR3nt: TGTGCCAGTAGTATTACTAGCGGTCCCTACAATGAGCAGTTCTTC
CDR3aa: CASSITSGPYNEQFF

j_gene: TRBJ2-5
abundance: .
d_gene: TRBD2
v_gene: TRBV28
CDR3nt: TGTGCCAGCAGCTCTAGACTAGCGATGAAACAAGAGACCCAGTACTTC
CDR3aa: CASSSRLAMKQETQYF